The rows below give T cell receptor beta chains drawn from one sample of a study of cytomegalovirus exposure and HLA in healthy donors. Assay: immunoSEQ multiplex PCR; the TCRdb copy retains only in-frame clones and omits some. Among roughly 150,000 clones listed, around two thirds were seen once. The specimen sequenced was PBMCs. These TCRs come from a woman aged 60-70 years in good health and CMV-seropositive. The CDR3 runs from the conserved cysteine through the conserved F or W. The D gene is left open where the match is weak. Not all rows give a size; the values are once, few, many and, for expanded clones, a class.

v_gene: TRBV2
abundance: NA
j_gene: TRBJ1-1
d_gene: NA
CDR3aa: CASNTWTDGAFF
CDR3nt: TGTGCCAGCAATACTTGGACAGATGGAGCTTTCTTT

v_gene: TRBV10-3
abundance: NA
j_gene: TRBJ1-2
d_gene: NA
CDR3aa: CAISESLRSNYGYTF
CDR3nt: TGTGCCATCAGTGAGTCGCTTCGCAGTAACTATGGCTACACCTTC

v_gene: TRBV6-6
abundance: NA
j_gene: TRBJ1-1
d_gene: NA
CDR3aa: CASTGVNTEAFF
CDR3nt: TGTGCCAGCACCGGGGTAAACACTGAAGCTTTCTTT

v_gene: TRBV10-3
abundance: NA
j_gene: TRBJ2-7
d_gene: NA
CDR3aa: CAISGTGQGPYEQYF
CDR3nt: TGTGCCATCAGTGGAACGGGACAAGGACCCTACGAGCAGTACTTC

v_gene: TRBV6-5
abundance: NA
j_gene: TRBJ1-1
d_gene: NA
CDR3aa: CASSSEYRGEAFF
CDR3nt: TGTGCCAGCAGTTCCGAGTATAGGGGTGAAGCTTTCTTT

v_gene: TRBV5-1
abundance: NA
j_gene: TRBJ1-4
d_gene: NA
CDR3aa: CASSFQGGPNEKLFF
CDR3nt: TGCGCCAGCAGCTTCCAGGGTGGACCTAATGAAAAACTGTTTTTT

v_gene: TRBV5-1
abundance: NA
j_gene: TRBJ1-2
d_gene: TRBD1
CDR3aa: CASSLESLWTGSTYGYTF
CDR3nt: TGCGCCAGCAGCTTGGAATCCCTCTGGACAGGGTCAACCTATGGCTACACCTTC

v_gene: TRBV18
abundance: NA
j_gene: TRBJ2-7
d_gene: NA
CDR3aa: CASSPLHSSYEQYF
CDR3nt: TGTGCCAGCTCACCTCTTCACAGTTCCTACGAGCAGTACTTC

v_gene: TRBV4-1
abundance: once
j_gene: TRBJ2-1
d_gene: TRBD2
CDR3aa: CASSWSGSLNNEQFF
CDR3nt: TGCGCCAGCAGCTGGAGCGGGAGCTTAAACAATGAGCAGTTCTTC

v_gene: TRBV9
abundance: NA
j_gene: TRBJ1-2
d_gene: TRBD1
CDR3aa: CASSADRYYGYTF
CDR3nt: TGTGCCAGCAGCGCGGACAGGTACTATGGCTACACCTTC

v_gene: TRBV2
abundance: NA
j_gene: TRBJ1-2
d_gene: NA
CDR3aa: CASSGTIYGYTF
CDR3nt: TGTGCCAGCAGCGGGACAATCTATGGCTACACCTTC

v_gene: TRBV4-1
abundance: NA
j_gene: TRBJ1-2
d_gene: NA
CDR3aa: CASSQDAGNGYTF
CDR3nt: TGCGCCAGCAGCCAAGATGCGGGGAATGGCTACACCTTC

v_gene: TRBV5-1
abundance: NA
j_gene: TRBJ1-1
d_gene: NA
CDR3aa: CASSLDRNTEAFF
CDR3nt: TGCGCCAGCAGCTTGGATCGGAACACTGAAGCTTTCTTT

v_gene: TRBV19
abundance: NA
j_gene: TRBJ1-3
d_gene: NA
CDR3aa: CASSIGQVGNTIYF
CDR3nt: TGTGCCAGTAGTATAGGACAGGTCGGAAACACCATATATTTT

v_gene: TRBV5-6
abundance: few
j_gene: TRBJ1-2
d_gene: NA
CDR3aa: CASSKEAFNYGYTF
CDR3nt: TGTGCCAGCAGCAAGGAGGCGTTTAACTATGGCTACACCTTC

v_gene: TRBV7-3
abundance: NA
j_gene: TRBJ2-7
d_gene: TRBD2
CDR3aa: CASSLLAGAYEQYF
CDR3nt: TGTGCCAGCAGCTTACTAGCGGGCGCCTACGAGCAGTACTTC

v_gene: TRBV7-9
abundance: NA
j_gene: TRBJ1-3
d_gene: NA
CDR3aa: CASSPGQRAGNTIYF
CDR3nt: TGTGCCAGCAGTCCGGGACAAAGGGCTGGAAACACCATATATTTT

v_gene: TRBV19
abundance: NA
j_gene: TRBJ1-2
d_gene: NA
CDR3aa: CASTLGPYGYTF
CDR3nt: TGTGCCAGTACCCTGGGGCCTTATGGCTACACCTTC

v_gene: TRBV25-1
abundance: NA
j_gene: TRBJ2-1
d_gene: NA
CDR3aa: CASSEPGKNEQFF
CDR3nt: TGTGCCAGCAGTGAACCGGGGAAAAATGAGCAGTTCTTC

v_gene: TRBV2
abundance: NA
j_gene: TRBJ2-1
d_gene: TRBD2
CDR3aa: CATTRQALAGGGNEQFF
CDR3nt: TGTGCCACCACCAGACAGGCACTAGCGGGAGGTGGTAATGAGCAGTTCTTC

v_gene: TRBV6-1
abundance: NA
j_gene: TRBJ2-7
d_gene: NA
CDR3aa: CASSENLSEQYF
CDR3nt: TGTGCCAGCAGTGAAAATCTGTCCGAGCAGTACTTC

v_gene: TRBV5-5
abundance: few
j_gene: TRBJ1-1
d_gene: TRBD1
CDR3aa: CASSLGAGGADTEAFF
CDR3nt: TGTGCCAGCAGCTTGGGGGCAGGGGGCGCTGACACTGAAGCTTTCTTT

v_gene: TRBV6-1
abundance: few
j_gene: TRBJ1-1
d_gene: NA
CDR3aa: CASSVGGGKNTEAFF
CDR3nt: TGTGCCAGCAGTGTTGGGGGGGGGAAGAACACTGAAGCTTTCTTT

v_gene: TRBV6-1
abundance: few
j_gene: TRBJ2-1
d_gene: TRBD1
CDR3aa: CASSGRDRGNEQFF
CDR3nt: TGTGCCAGCAGTGGCCGGGACAGGGGAAATGAGCAGTTCTTC

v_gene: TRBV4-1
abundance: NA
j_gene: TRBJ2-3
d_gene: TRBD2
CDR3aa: CASSHTGLAGSSDTQYF
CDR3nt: TGCGCCAGCAGCCATACCGGACTAGCGGGATCTTCAGATACGCAGTATTTT

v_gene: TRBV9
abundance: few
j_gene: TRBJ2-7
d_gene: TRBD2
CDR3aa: CASSPSGTSYEQYF
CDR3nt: TGTGCCAGCAGCCCGTCCGGGACTAGCTACGAGCAGTACTTC

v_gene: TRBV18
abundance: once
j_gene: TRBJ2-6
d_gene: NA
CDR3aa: CASSPRQAESGANVLTF
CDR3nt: TGTGCCAGCTCACCCCGCCAGGCCGAATCTGGGGCCAACGTCCTGACTTTC

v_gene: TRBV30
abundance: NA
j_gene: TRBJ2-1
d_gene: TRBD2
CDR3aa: CAWSVLAGANEQFF
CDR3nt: TGTGCCTGGAGTGTATTAGCGGGAGCTAATGAGCAGTTCTTC

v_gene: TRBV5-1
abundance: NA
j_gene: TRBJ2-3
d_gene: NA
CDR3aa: CASSLLTGTDTQYF
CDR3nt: TGCGCCAGCAGCTTGTTAACAGGTACAGATACGCAGTATTTT

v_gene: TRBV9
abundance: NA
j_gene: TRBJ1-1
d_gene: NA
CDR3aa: CASSVGVIRGTEAFF
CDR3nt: TGTGCCAGCAGCGTAGGAGTGATTCGAGGGACTGAAGCTTTCTTT

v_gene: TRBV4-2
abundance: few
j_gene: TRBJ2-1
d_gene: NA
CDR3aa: CASSQDRSFGSYNEQFF
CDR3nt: TGTGCCAGCAGCCAAGATCGCTCTTTCGGCTCCTACAATGAGCAGTTCTTC

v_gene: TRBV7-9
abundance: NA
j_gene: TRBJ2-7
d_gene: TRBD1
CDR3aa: CASTQLPGQGEYF
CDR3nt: TGTGCCAGCACCCAACTACCGGGACAGGGGGAATACTTC

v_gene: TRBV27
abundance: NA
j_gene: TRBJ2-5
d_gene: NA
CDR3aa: CASSLSQGPHETQYF
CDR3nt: TGTGCCAGCAGTTTATCCCAGGGTCCTCACGAGACCCAGTACTTC

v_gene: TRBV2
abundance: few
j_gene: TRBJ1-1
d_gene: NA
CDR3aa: CASSEGGRGSTEAFF
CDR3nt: TGTGCCAGCAGTGAAGGGGGGCGGGGGAGCACTGAAGCTTTCTTT

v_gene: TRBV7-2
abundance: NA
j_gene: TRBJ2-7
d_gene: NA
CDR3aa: CASSPGVVSYEQYF
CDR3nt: TGTGCCAGCAGCCCAGGGGTCGTGTCCTACGAGCAGTACTTC

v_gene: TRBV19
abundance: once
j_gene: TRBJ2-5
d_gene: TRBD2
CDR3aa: CASSIGLAGETQYF
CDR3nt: TGTGCCAGTAGTATCGGGCTAGCGGGAGAGACCCAGTACTTC

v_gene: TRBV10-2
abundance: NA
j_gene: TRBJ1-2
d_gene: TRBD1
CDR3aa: CASSEIWDRGSEGYTF
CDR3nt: TGCGCCAGCAGTGAGATTTGGGACAGGGGATCAGAGGGCTACACCTTC

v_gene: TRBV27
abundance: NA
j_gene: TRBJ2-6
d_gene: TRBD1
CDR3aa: CASSLYGGGQGFSGANVLTF
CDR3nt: TGTGCCAGCAGTTTATATGGGGGGGGACAGGGGTTTTCCGGGGCCAACGTCCTGACTTTC

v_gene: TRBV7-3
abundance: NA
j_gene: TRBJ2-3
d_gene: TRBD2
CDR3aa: CASSVSGRTDTQYF
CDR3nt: TGTGCCAGCAGCGTTAGCGGGAGGACGGATACGCAGTATTTT